What follows is one TCR beta chain and its context. Its antigen is still unknown. Per-base qualities were not stored, and no clone one base away is much larger. Reading the germline V gene (reference sequence) gives CDR1 DFQATT and CDR2 SNEGSKA. V gives up 3 bases and J gives up 4 bases, and the segment between their germline ends measures 13 bases. The CDR3, cysteine through phenylalanine, is 13 amino acids long. Just the 39-base CDR3 DNA is kept, in frame starting at base 1. This specimen comes from a study of blood T cell repertoires in COVID-19 (dated by TCRdb to between 2020 and 2021). Turning to the overall study: Samples from collaborators originated in the United States, Italy and Spain and spanned both the acute and convalescent phases of COVID-19. The material from the prospective study consisted of cDNA or gDNA derived from T cells, B-cell-depleted T cells, or PBMCs. The dataset comprised deeply sampled blood TCRbeta repertoires from subjects exposed to, actively infected with, or recovered from COVID-19. The repertoires were made available in a free public database intended to serve as a resource for research on the immune response to SARS-CoV-2. The samples were drawn from two sources: the first 160 participants of the ongoing ImmuneRACE study, and 950 to 1,500 subjects contributed by 6 global collaborators. Sample metadata almost always included a de-identified subject ID, COVID-19 status, age in years and sex. Where available, HLA class I and class II types were obtained from metadata supplied by the sample provider rather than from assay-based typing.

TCRbeta CDR3 regions were amplified from genomic DNA by means of the immunoSEQ Assay, a bias-controlled multiplex PCR. In the original analysis: Within the assay, amplification of reference gene primers was used to estimate how many nucleated cells each sample contained. Sequence reads were collapsed and filtered to measure the absolute abundance of every unique TCRbeta CDR3 rearrangement. For each sample, productive Simpson clonality was calculated as the square root of Simpson's diversity index over productive rearrangements. TCRdb carries this immuneACCESS record with in-frame sequences only. Its versions omit some clonotypes, under half of them owing to an unresolved V gene in the studies checked, with the rest unexplained. V and J calls plus clone size are reproduced from that table; the DNA served to infer D and trimming. The sample table records 270,000 or so clones; roughly nine tenths of these occur just once. The top ten constitute approximately 2.4% of the sample.

Participants in the prospective study were aged roughly 18 to 100 years, lived in about two dozen United States geographic areas, and enrolled through a virtual design. In the prospective study, cohorts were assigned on the basis of participant-reported clinical history obtained from a screening survey and a study questionnaire. Recovered participants in ImmuneRACE Cohort 3 were defined by two consecutive negative NP/OP PCR tests, clearance by a healthcare professional, or resolution of symptoms. Mobile phlebotomists in the prospective study collected whole blood, serum and a nasopharyngeal or oropharyngeal swab from every participant. Prospective study participants could optionally give additional blood draws and questionnaires over a roughly two-month period. Blood samples from the prospective study were shipped frozen or at room temperature prior to DNA extraction. What the research found in general, with its limitations: The amount of clinical and demographic metadata varied by source and participant and was provided uncurated.

The TCR was taken from a woman aged 18-30 years who had recovered from COVID-19. Rearrangement joined TRBV20-1 to TRBJ2-7, and TRBD1 may be the D gene, going by 6 matching bases. Specimen: PBMCs or T cells enriched from blood (not recorded which). The DNA is TGCAGTGCTAGTCCAGGGGCCGGATACGAGCAGTACTTC. Translated, this is CSASPGAGYEQYF.